This TCR beta chain came from a study of blood T cell repertoires in COVID-19. The V and J ends lost 4 bases and 3 bases, in that order; junction bases with no gene match: 6. Germline V gene lookup returns CDR1 SGHDT and CDR2 YYEEEE. The CDR3 runs to 15 residues. TCRdb's copy holds only in-frame clones and misses some; the assay was immunoSEQ multiplex PCR. The table lists about 280,000 clones, roughly 87% of them singletons. The receptor's source is a man between 18 and 29 years old with active or convalescent COVID-19. V is TRBV5-6 and J is TRBJ2-2; TRBD1 matches at 7 bases. Sequenced material: peripheral blood. The CDR3 nucleotides are TGTGCCAGCAGCCCGGGACAGAGTTACACCGGGGAGCTGTTTTTT. Amino acid sequence: CASSPGQSYTGELFF.